Listed here are 19 T cell receptor beta chains from one sample, sequenced in a study of metastatic and nonmetastatic thyroid tumors. Patients underwent thyroid surgery, and none had received any treatment before it. TCRdb ran MiXCR on the PCR reads. The sample has approximately 5,000 clones; more than 20% are singletons. Sequencing was done on a sample of tumor tissue. All receptors come from a male donor with papillary thyroid cancer or a benign thyroid nodule (not recorded which). Some clones in this sample may be carry-over from other donors' samples.

This clone was seen a handful of times. The rearrangement links TRBV12-3 or TRBV12-4 to TRBJ2-7; D tentatively fits TRBD1 or TRBD2 (5 bases each). This CDR3 region has 14 residues. Trimming pared 2 bases from V and 3 bases from J, leaving 11 bases between. The DNA of the CDR3 is TGTGCCAGCAGTTTATACAGGAGGCGCTACGAGCAGTACTTC. This encodes CASSLYRRRYEQYF.

By share, this clone counts as medium-sized. V usage is TRBV5-5 and J usage is TRBJ2-7; D gene ambiguous. V gave up 4 bases and J gave up 5 bases, with 19 bases separating them. Germline V gene data show CDR1 as SGHKS and CDR2 as YYEKEE (reference sequence). This CDR3 has 15 amino acids. The CDR3 sequence is CASSPAPSLGDEQYF. The CDR3 DNA follows: TGTGCCAGCAGCCCTGCGCCCAGTTTAGGCGACGAGCAGTACTTC.

This clone showed up just a few times. The chain employs TRBV12-3 or TRBV12-4 and TRBJ2-1; no firm D call. Trimming removed 1 base from V and 4 bases from J, with 14 bases in between. The length of the CDR3 is 16 residues. CDR3: CASSLVSGFLYNEQFF. CDR3 nucleotides: TGTGCCAGCAGTTTAGTGTCCGGATTCCTATACAATGAGCAGTTCTTC.

By proportion, this clone is medium-sized. This rearrangement joins TRBV12-3 or TRBV12-4 to TRBJ2-1, with a possible D match to TRBD1 (6 bases). Trimming shortened V by 7 bases and J by 7 bases, and 14 bases separated the two germline ends. This CDR3 spans 13 amino acids. The chain's CDR3 is CASTPRGLNEQFF. The CDR3 bases are TGTGCCAGCACCCCGAGGGGGTTGAATGAGCAGTTCTTC.

This chain connects TRBV4-3 to TRBJ2-1, with 8 bases lining up with TRBD1. This CDR3 has 13 residues. J was trimmed by 9 bases and V by 5 bases; bases with no gene match: 6. CDR1 is LGHNA, CDR2 YSLEER, per germline. The CDR3 reads CASSGQGRGEQFF. The CDR3 nucleotides read TGCGCCAGCAGCGGACAGGGAAGAGGTGAGCAGTTCTTC.

V and J are TRBV20-1 and TRBJ1-1; D gene ambiguous. Germline values: CDR1 DFQATT, CDR2 SNEGSKA (reference sequence). Between the trimmed V and J ends, which lost 7 bases and 2 bases, there was a span of 14 bases. The CDR3 has 13 residues. DNA for the CDR3: TGCAGTGTTCCCTTCCCCTCTAACACTGAAGCTTTCTTT. The encoded protein is CSVPFPSNTEAFF.

This clone has a count of ten or more. CDR3 sequence reads: CASGSLAKNIQYF. DNA of the CDR3: TGTGCCAGCGGGAGTCTAGCCAAAAACATTCAGTACTTC. The chain recombines TRBV28 with TRBJ2-4; D might be TRBD2 (5 bases). The CDR3 runs 13 residues. Deletions cut 8 bases from V and 0 bases from J, with 8 bases between. Per the germline V gene, CDR1 is MDHEN and CDR2 is SYDVKM.

This clone was observed many times. The V and J genes are TRBV11-2 and TRBJ1-1, with D unclear. Trimming stripped 1 base from V and 1 base from J, with 16 bases between. The germline V gene has CDR1 SGHAT and CDR2 FQNNGV. CDR3 length: 17 amino acids. CDR3 in amino acids: CASSLVRVGKPNTEAFF. The CDR3 nucleotides are TGTGCCAGCAGCTTAGTTAGGGTTGGCAAGCCGAACACTGAAGCTTTCTTT.

This chain connects TRBV11-2 to TRBJ2-1; TRBD2 matches at 9 bases. Germline values: CDR1 SGHAT, CDR2 FQNNGV. V trimming: 3 bases; J trimming: 7 bases; junction bases outside the gene matches: 1. The CDR3 has 13 amino acids. CDR3 region: CASSFAGGNEQFF. The CDR3 DNA follows: TGTGCCAGCAGCTTTGCGGGAGGGAATGAGCAGTTCTTC. The variable domain in full, with the rest retrieved from reference TRBV11-2 and TRBJ2-1, is EAGVAQSPRYKIIEKRQSVAFWCNPISGHATLYWYQQILGQGPKLLIQFQNNGVVDDSQLPKDRFSAERLKGVDSTLKIQPAKLEDSAVYLCASSFAGGNEQFFGPGTRLTVL.

This clone was counted only a few times. The CDR3 DNA reads TGTGCCAGCAGGTCAGGGGAGAACACTGAAGCTTTCTTT. Translating it yields CASRSGENTEAFF. V usage is TRBV6-1 and J usage is TRBJ1-1; tentatively, D is TRBD1 (6 bases). The germline CDR1 and CDR2 sequences are MNHNS and SASEGT. The CDR3 is 13 amino acids. V gave up 6 bases and J gave up 1 base, with 9 bases separating them.

The chain recombines TRBV6-1 with TRBJ1-2, with D perhaps TRBD1 (5 bases). Germline V lookup: CDR1 MNHNS, CDR2 SASEGT. The CDR3 loop spans 13 amino acids. V was pared by 6 bases and J by 8 bases, with 16 bases between. CDR3 sequence reads: CASRTGPTGGYTF. CDR3 DNA: TGTGCCAGCAGGACGGGGCCTACGGGCGGCTACACCTTC.

A word on this clone: Likely a read error: the CDR3 ends without its conserved phenylalanine or tryptophan. This chain uses TRBV28 with TRBJ1-2; 7 bases map to TRBD1. The germline V gene encodes CDR1 MDHEN and CDR2 SYDVKM. The V segment lost 4 bases and the J segment 10 bases; nucleotides outside the gene matches: 15. The CDR3 has 15 residues. CDR3 sequence (DNA): TGTGCCAGCAGTTCCATCAGGGGACAGCAGGGGGACTACACCATC. This translates into CASSSIRGQQGDYTI.

J is TRBJ1-2 and V is TRBV4-1; D gene uncertain. V lost 5 bases to trimming and J lost 5 bases, with 9 bases between them. This CDR3 has 12 residues. CDR1 MGHRA and CDR2 YSYEKL come from the germline V gene. CDR3 coding DNA: TGCGCCAGCAGCTCGACGGATTATGGCTACACCTTC. Translation: CASSSTDYGYTF.

This clone has just a few counts. Compared with germline, one end of the junction differs, possibly owing to a read error. The CDR3 DNA reads TGTGACAGCAGTTACTCCCCGACTAACGGGCGCCAAGGCAATGAGCAGTTCTTC. Translation: CDSSYSPTNGRQGNEQFF. This sequence joins TRBV6-5 and TRBJ2-1; D possibly corresponds to TRBD2 (5 bases). This CDR3 has 18 residues. CDR1 is MNHEY and CDR2 is SVGAGI in the germline V gene.

A note on this clone: Since a much larger clone is just one base distant, this may be a read error. The chain carries TRBV11-1 and TRBJ2-1; maybe TRBD1 (5 bases). This CDR3 has 15 residues. The V gene lost 6 bases and the J gene lost 1 base, with 13 bases spanning the gap. Germline CDR1 reads SGHAT; CDR2 reads FQDESV (reference sequence). The CDR3 DNA reads TGTGCCAGCAGTACACAGGTGGTGTCCTACAATGAGCAGTTCTTC. It codes for CASSTQVVSYNEQFF.

At least ten counts were recorded for this clone. The chain joins TRBV4-1 to TRBJ1-2, with 7 bases that match TRBD1. After removal of 0 bases from V and 5 bases from J, the junction contained 6 bases not matched to a gene. This CDR3 has 15 residues. Germline CDR1 reads MGHRA; CDR2 reads YSYEKL. This chain's CDR3 is CASSQDQGGMYGYTF. The CDR3 DNA reads as TGCGCCAGCAGCCAAGATCAGGGGGGAATGTATGGCTACACCTTC.

This rearrangement joins TRBV6-1 to TRBJ2-2; 10 nucleotides line up with TRBD2. CDR1 and CDR2 from the germline V gene are MNHNS and SASEGT. V lost 6 bases and J lost 3; bases outside the gene matches: 10. The CDR3 has 17 amino acids. The CDR3 DNA reads as TGTGCCAGCAGAGCCTATACTAGCGGGATAGACACCGGGGAGCTGTTTTTT. Translated: CASRAYTSGIDTGELFF.

In regard to this clone: A much larger clone differs by one base, so this may be a read error. The chain carries TRBV4-2 and TRBJ1-5; unclear D gene. This CDR3 region has 15 residues. The germline V gene encodes CDR1 LGHNA and CDR2 YNFKEQ. In nucleotides, the CDR3 is TGTGCCAGCAGCAAAGAGTCGGTTGCCGATCAGCCCCAGCATTTT. Translating gives CASSKESVADQPQHF.

The chain joins TRBV6-1 to TRBJ1-2; 7 bases align to TRBD1. From germline, CDR1 is MNHNS and CDR2 SASEGT. The CDR3 is made up of 14 amino acids. With V trimmed by 8 bases and J by 3 bases, 9 bases remained unmatched. CDR3 in DNA: TGTGCCAGCCGGGACAGAGGAGAATACTATGGCTACACCTTC. Translation gives CASRDRGEYYGYTF.